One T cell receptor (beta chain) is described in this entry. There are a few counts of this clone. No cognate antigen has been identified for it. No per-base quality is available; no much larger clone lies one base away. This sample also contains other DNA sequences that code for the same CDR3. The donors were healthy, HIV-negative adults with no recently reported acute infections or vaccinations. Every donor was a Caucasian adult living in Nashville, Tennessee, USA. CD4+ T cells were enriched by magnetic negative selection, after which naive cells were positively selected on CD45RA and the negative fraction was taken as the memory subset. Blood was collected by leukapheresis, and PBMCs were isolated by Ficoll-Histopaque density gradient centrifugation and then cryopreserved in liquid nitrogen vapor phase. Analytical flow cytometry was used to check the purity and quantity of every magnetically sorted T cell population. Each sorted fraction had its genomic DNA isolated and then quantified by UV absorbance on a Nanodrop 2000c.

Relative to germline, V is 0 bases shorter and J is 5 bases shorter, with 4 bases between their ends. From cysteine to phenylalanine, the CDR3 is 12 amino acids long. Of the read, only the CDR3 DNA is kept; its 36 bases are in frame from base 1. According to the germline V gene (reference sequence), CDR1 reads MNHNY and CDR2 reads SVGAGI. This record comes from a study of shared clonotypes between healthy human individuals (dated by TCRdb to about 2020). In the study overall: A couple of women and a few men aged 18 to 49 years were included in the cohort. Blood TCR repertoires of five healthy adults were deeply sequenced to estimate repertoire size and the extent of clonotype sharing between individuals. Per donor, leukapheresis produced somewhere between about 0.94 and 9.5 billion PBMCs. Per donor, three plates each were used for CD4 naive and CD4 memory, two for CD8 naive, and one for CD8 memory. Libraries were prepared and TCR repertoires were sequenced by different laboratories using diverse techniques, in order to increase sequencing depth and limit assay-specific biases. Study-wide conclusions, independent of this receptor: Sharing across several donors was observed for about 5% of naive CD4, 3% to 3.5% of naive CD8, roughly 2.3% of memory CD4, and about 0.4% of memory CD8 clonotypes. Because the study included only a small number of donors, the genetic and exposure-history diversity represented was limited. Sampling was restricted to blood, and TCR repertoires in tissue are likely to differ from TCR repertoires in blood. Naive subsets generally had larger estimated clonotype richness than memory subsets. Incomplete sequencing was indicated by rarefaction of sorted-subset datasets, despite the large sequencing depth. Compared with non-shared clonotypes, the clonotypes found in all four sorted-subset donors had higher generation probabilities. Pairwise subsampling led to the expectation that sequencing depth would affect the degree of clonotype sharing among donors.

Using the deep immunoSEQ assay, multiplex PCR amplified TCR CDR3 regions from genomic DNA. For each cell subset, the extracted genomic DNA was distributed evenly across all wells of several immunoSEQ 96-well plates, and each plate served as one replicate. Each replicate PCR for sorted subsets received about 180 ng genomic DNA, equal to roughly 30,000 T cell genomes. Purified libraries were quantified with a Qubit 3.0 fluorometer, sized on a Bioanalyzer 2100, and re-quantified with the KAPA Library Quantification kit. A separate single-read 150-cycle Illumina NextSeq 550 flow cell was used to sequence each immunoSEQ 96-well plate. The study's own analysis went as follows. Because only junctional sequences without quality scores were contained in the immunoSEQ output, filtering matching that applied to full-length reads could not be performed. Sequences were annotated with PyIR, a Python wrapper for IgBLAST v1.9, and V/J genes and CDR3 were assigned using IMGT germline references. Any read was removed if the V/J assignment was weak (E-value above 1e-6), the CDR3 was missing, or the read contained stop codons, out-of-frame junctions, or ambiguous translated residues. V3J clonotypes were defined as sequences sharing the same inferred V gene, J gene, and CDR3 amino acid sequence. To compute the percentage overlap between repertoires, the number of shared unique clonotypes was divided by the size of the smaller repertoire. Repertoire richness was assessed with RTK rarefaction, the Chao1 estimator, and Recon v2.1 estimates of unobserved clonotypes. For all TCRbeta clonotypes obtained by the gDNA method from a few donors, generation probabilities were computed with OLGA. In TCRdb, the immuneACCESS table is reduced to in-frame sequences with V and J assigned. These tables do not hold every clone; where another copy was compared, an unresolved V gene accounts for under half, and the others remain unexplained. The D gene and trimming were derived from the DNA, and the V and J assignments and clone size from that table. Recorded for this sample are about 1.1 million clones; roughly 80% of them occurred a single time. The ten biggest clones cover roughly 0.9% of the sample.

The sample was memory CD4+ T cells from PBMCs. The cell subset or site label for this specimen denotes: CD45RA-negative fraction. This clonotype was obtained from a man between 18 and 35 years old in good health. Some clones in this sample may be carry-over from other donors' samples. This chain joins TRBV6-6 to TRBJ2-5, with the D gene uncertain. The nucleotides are TGTGCCAGCAGTTACTCGAGGGAGACCCAGTACTTC. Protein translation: CASSYSRETQYF.